These T cell receptor beta chains were read from a single sample in a study of cytomegalovirus exposure and HLA in healthy donors. Clones were read by immunoSEQ multiplex PCR, and TCRdb kept only the in-frame ones, dropping some. Of 80,000 to 130,000 clones listed, around three quarters are singletons. Sequencing was done on a sample of PBMCs. Every receptor here comes from a female donor in good health and CMV-seropositive. Both conserved end residues are part of each CDR3. A D gene is named only where the DNA matches it firmly. A row's size may be missing; if present it is once, few, many or a size class.

D,V,size,J,DNA,CDR3
NA,TRBV6-6,NA,TRBJ2-5,TGTGCCAGCAGTTACTCTGAGAGGGAGACCCAGTACTTC,CASSYSERETQYF
TRBD2,TRBV19,NA,TRBJ2-5,TGTGCCAGTAATGTCCGGGGGGAGGAGGAGACCCAGTACTTC,CASNVRGEEETQYF
TRBD2,TRBV7-7,NA,TRBJ2-1,TGTGCCAGCAGCTTGGGGACTACAGCGGGGAATGAGCAGTTCTTC,CASSLGTTAGNEQFF
TRBD2,TRBV4-1,NA,TRBJ2-2,TGCGCCAGCAGCCAAGAGGAATTGGGGCTAGCGGGAACCGGGGAGCTGTTTTTT,CASSQEELGLAGTGELFF
TRBD1,TRBV15,NA,TRBJ1-1,TGTGCCACCAGCAGAGATGGACAGGGCCCCGGGTGGGCTTTCTTT,CATSRDGQGPGWAFF
TRBD2,TRBV7-2,NA,TRBJ2-3,TGTGCCAGCAGCCGGACTAGCGGGGGTGGAGATACGCAGTATTTT,CASSRTSGGGDTQYF
NA,TRBV11-2,NA,TRBJ1-6,TGTGCCAGCAGCTTACTTACCCAGTATAATTCACCCCTCCACTTT,CASSLLTQYNSPLHF
TRBD1,TRBV29-1,NA,TRBJ1-2,TGCAGCGTTGAAGCGAGAGGGACCGGGACAGGTTACGGCTACACCTTC,CSVEARGTGTGYGYTF
TRBD1,TRBV6-5,NA,TRBJ1-2,TGTGCCAGCAGCAAGACAGGGGGGGGCTACACCTTC,CASSKTGGGYTF
TRBD2,TRBV10-1,once,TRBJ2-2,TGCGCCAGCAGTGAATTCCGGGGGGAATTGGTCACCGGGGAGCTGTTTTTT,CASSEFRGELVTGELFF
NA,TRBV7-9,once,TRBJ1-2,TGTGCCAGCAGCTCGGACATAAACTATGGCTACACCTTC,CASSSDINYGYTF
TRBD1,TRBV6-1,few,TRBJ1-1,TGTGCCAGCAAGCCCCCACAGGGGTCCCTTGAAGCTTTCTTT,CASKPPQGSLEAFF
TRBD2,TRBV5-4,once,TRBJ2-7,TGTGCCAGCAGCTTGAACCCGGGAGGGGAATACGAGCAGTACTTC,CASSLNPGGEYEQYF
NA,TRBV5-1,NA,TRBJ2-7,TGCGCCAGCAGCCTAGCGACCTCCTACGAGCAGTACTTC,CASSLATSYEQYF
NA,TRBV7-7,NA,TRBJ2-6,TGTGCCAGCAGCCCCAGGGGGGCTGGGGCCAACGGCCTGACTTTC,CASSPRGAGANGLTF
TRBD2,TRBV4-1,NA,TRBJ2-1,TGCGCCAGCAGCCAGAGGACTAGCGGGAGTGTGTCCTACAATGAGCAGTTCTTC,CASSQRTSGSVSYNEQFF
NA,TRBV5-6,NA,TRBJ2-2,TGTGCCAGCAGCCCGGAGGCAGGGGCGTCCGGGGAGCTGTTTTTT,CASSPEAGASGELFF
NA,TRBV7-2,NA,TRBJ2-7,TGTGCCAGCAGCCCTGGGGCGGTGGGATGGCAGTACTTC,CASSPGAVGWQYF
NA,TRBV7-9,NA,TRBJ2-2,TGTTCCAGCACCCTTCCGTTAGGTCGGGGGACCGGGGAGCTGTTTTTT,CSSTLPLGRGTGELFF
NA,TRBV5-1,NA,TRBJ2-7,TGCGCCAGCAGCCCTCACAAACAGGATTCCTACGAGCAGTACTTC,CASSPHKQDSYEQYF
TRBD2,TRBV6-5,NA,TRBJ2-7,TGTGCCAGCATCGGGCCGGGGGGTTGGGAGCAGTACTTC,CASIGPGGWEQYF
NA,TRBV6-5,NA,TRBJ2-3,TGTGCCAGCAGTTATTCGGGGGGCATCACAGATACGCAGTATTTT,CASSYSGGITDTQYF
TRBD2,TRBV5-1,NA,TRBJ2-1,TGCGCCAGCAGCTTGGTAGCGGGACTAGGGGGCTCCTACAATGAGCAGTTCTTC,CASSLVAGLGGSYNEQFF
NA,TRBV18,NA,TRBJ2-1,TGTGCCAGCTCACCACCTGCGGGGGCGGTCAATGAGCAGTTCTTC,CASSPPAGAVNEQFF
NA,TRBV5-4,NA,TRBJ1-6,TGTGCCAGTAAGCAGGGTTCACCCCTCCACTTT,CASKQGSPLHF
TRBD2,TRBV2,NA,TRBJ2-2,TGTGCCAGCAGCGTAACCTTACTAGCGGGGGCGAACACCGGGGAGCTGTTTTTT,CASSVTLLAGANTGELFF
TRBD2,TRBV5-5,few,TRBJ2-1,TGTGCCAGCAGCTTGTTGGGTAGCGGGGGGGCCACTGAGCAGTTCTTC,CASSLLGSGGATEQFF
TRBD1,TRBV7-9,once,TRBJ2-7,TGTGCCAGCAGCTTAGTTCTGGGCAGGGGGAATTACGAGCAGTACTTC,CASSLVLGRGNYEQYF
NA,TRBV30,NA,TRBJ1-3,TGTGCCTGGAGTGTCGTAGACACCATATATTTT,CAWSVVDTIYF
NA,TRBV4-3,NA,TRBJ1-2,TGCGCCAGCAGCCAAGAATACAGGGACTATGGCTACACCTTC,CASSQEYRDYGYTF
TRBD1,TRBV6-5,few,TRBJ1-1,TGTGCCAGCAGAACTACAGGGGGCGCAGAGACTGAAGCTTTCTTT,CASRTTGGAETEAFF